This T cell receptor beta chain was sequenced for a study of blood T cells in healthy people across ages. Study-wide results and limits: Both naive CD4+ cell counts and diversity were greater in long-lived donors than in aged donors. Correlation between TCR beta diversity and naive T cell percentage was strong. Age advanced and TCR beta diversity per million T cells fell, roughly linearly.

Details on this clonotype: Its antigen remains unknown.

Germline V CDR1 and CDR2: SQVTM, ANQGSEA. This CDR3 is built from 14 residues. Then a second PCR, running roughly 6 to 11 cycles, was carried out with a sample-barcoded 5' primer and a J-beta primer mix. Every cDNA molecule carried a tag from a template-switch adaptor bearing 12 random nucleotides. Each CDR3 protein is one row after TCRdb ran MiXCR on the 5' RACE reads. This sample has hundreds of thousands of distinct CDR3 sequences, with roughly 56% found just once. The TCR was taken from a man aged 35 to 55 in good health. The V gene is TRBV29-1, the J gene TRBJ2-1; 7 positions agree with TRBD2. The J call is uncertain, as TRBJ2-7 better fits the DNA end. The sample comprised blood. The CDR3 region is CSVVGLTGGIEQYF. The CDR3 DNA reads as TGCAGCGTTGTAGGTCTAACGGGAGGTATTGAGCAGTACTTC.